Shown below are 5 T cell receptor beta chains from a single sample sequenced in a study of CD8+ T cells in alopecia areata. The treatment was: oral pan-JAK inhibitor, 5-10 mg twice daily. Reverse transcribed after extraction, RNA yielded cDNA as the sequencing template. Using immunoSEQ multiplex PCR, the repertoire was profiled, and TCRdb retains in-frame clones only, with some absent. The sample records 110,000 to 150,000 clones, roughly 54% being singletons. The sequencing here drew on CD8+ T cells sorted from blood, taken at week 4, from a patient treated with tofacitinib. These receptors were obtained from a human donor with alopecia areata.

The rearrangement links TRBV29-1 to TRBJ2-7; 7 nucleotides line up with TRBD1. This CDR3 contains 13 residues. V lost 3 bases to trimming and J lost 3 bases; unmatched junction nucleotides: 5. Germline V CDR1 and CDR2: SQVTM, ANQGSEA. The CDR3 sequence: CSVEVQGLYEQYF. The CDR3 region has the DNA TGCAGCGTTGAGGTACAGGGGCTCTACGAGCAGTACTTC.

With respect to this clone: At one end the junction does not follow the germline gene, possibly because of a read error. The chain joins TRBV5-8 to TRBJ2-1, with D uncertain. Germline-derived CDR1 and CDR2 are SGHTS and YDEGEE. CDR3 length: 14 amino acids. DNA for the CDR3: TGCGCCAGCAGCCAAAGATCGGGTTACAATGAGCAGTTCTTC. It is translated as CASSQRSGYNEQFF.

In this sample, this clone turned up once. The chain employs TRBV30 and TRBJ2-1, with D possibly TRBD2 on 6 matching bases. This CDR3 contains 13 residues. Germline-derived CDR1 and CDR2 are GTSNPN and SVGIG (reference sequence). The V and J ends lost 5 bases and 0 bases respectively, with 8 bases between them. The CDR3 sequence is CAWAGSSYNEQFF. CDR3 sequence (DNA): TGTGCCTGGGCCGGGAGCTCCTACAATGAGCAGTTCTTC.

The chain recombines TRBV2 with TRBJ2-7; D possibly corresponds to TRBD2 (5 bases). V shed 1 base and J shed 1 base, with 11 bases lying between them. Germline V gene data show CDR1 as SNHLY and CDR2 as FYNNEI. CDR3 length equals 15 residues. CDR3 sequence: CASSEGSGGSYEQYF. CDR3 nucleotide sequence: TGTGCCAGCAGTGAAGGCAGCGGCGGGTCCTACGAGCAGTACTTC.

A few counts support this clone. The chain employs TRBV13 and TRBJ2-7, with D uncertain. Trimming took 0 bases from V and 0 from J, leaving 9 bases between them. Germline-derived CDR1 and CDR2 are PRHDT and FYEKMQ (reference sequence). The CDR3 is 15 amino acids. CDR3 nucleotide sequence: TGTGCCAGCAGCTTAGGATCCGTGAGCTCCTACGAGCAGTACTTC. Protein product: CASSLGSVSSYEQYF.